The clone carrying this T cell receptor (beta chain) has a count of ten or more. Its antigen is unknown. Stable hyperthyroidism referred to disease that showed no ophthalmopathy within 18 months of follow-up. Each diagnosis was determined on the basis of clinical symptoms, serum thyroxine, TRAb, thyroid ultrasound and orbital computed tomography. The data derive from a study of Graves' ophthalmopathy and Graves' hyperthyroidism. Broader study findings: Blood samples also showed most expanded thyroid clonotypes exceeding 0.001 frequency.

Germline V gene sequence: CDR1 SGHTA, CDR2 FQGNSA. With 6 bases removed from V and 0 bases from J, the gap between germline ends came to 8 bases. This CDR3 has 14 residues. For repertoire sequencing, the TCR beta CDR3 regions were amplified from RNA transcripts. HTBI primers primed a first-round RT-PCR, and a second-round multiplex PCR followed. One entry per CDR3 protein, called by TCRdb with MiXCR from the multiplex PCR reads. The table lists 350,000 to 400,000 distinct CDR3 sequences, 15% of them singletons. The sequencing input was peripheral blood. The chain couples TRBV7-2 to TRBJ2-2; D gene unclear. The TCR was taken from a woman aged 18-30 years with stable Graves' hyperthyroidism. CDR3 coding DNA: TGTGCCAGCAGTCCCCGCACGAACACCGGGGAGCTGTTTTTT. This encodes CASSPRTNTGELFF. The variable domain in full, completed from reference TRBV7-2 and TRBJ2-2, reads GAGVSQSPSNKVTEKGKDVELRCDPISGHTALYWYRQSLGQGLEFLIYFQGNSAPDKSGLPSDRFSAERTGGSVSTLTIQRTQQEDSAVYLCASSPRTNTGELFFGEGSRLTVL.